This T cell receptor beta chain derives from a study of beta chain features in type 1 diabetes. Reverse transcribing all isolated RNA meant expressed TCRB transcripts were sequenced. Measured with immunoSEQ multiplex PCR; TCRdb has only the in-frame clones, and not every one. The table records around 300,000 clones, about 8% of them present only once. General observations from the study: cDNA-based sequencing might over-represent cells highly expressing TCR. There was a moderate but significant shortening of TCRB CDR3s in all four CD4+ subsets of Type 1 diabetes patients.

There are 18 residues in the CDR3. With V trimmed by 0 bases and J by 0 bases, 6 bases remained unmatched. The germline gives CDR1 SGHRS, CDR2 YFSETQ. A word on this clone: The antigen remains unidentified.

The sequencing input was central memory CD4+ T cells from blood. This rearrangement joins TRBV5-1 to TRBJ2-6, with 7 bases aligning to TRBD2. The clonotype originates from a woman between 18 and 29 years old in good health. The DNA of the CDR3 is TGCGCCAGCAGCTTGGGGGGATCTAGCGGCTCTGGGGCCAACGTCCTGACTTTC. This gives the protein CASSLGGSSGSGANVLTF.